Listed here is a single T cell receptor (beta chain). Its specificity is unknown. Sequencing was performed with immunoSEQ multiplex PCR; in TCRdb, only in-frame clones are kept and a portion is missing. The data show over 45,000 clones, about 90% seen once. The data stem from a study of T cell responses to AZD1222 COVID-19 vaccine. Overall study findings and caveats: None of the repertoires were sampled until the peak T cell response had passed. Only a handful of AZD1222 recipients, about six in all, had baseline seropositivity. The CD4 TCRs associated with vaccination extended across spike and predominated at 160-218 and 743-854.

Trimming removed 0 bases from V and 2 bases from J, with 8 bases in between. Germline V gene lookup returns CDR1 LGHDT and CDR2 YNNKEL (reference sequence). The CDR3 sequence is 15 residues long. The sequence came from an adult in good health. The rearrangement joins TRBV3-1 (or the pseudogene TRBV3-2) to TRBJ2-1; perhaps D is TRBD1 or TRBD2 (5 bases each). Sample: peripheral blood, taken on day 0 of AZD1222 vaccination. CDR3 sequence: CASSQEVGAYNEQFF. The CDR3 nucleotides read TGTGCCAGCAGCCAAGAGGTGGGGGCCTACAATGAGCAGTTCTTC.